Below are 3 T cell receptor beta chains sequenced from a single sample in a study of vaccination effects on CD4 cells after COVID-19 (dated by TCRdb to the early 2020s). In the ViraFEST assay, PBMC were stimulated with viral peptide pools, and antigen-specific CD4+ T cell clonotypes were then identified by expansion using TCR sequencing. After approximately eleven days of culture, CD4+ T cells were isolated with the EasySep CD4+ T cell isolation kit. Each participant received two doses of an mRNA SARS-CoV-2 vaccine, either BNT162b2 or mRNA-1273. These receptors have no known antigen. Library method: the immunoSEQ multiplex PCR assay. The clones in this table, taken by TCRdb from immuneACCESS, are in-frame only. Not every clone is retained; where verified, under half of the shortfall comes from an unresolved V gene, and the cause of the rest is unknown. This sample is represented by 70,000 to 85,000 clones; about 86% of them were singletons. The top ten hold approximately 1.3% of the sample.

Sequenced here: CD4+ T cells from PBMCs cultured with HCoV-229E spike peptides, sampled after COVID-19 vaccination. The cell subset or site label, read with the paper, signifies: HCoV-229E spike overlapping peptide pool stimulation. These receptors were obtained from a human donor who received a COVID-19 vaccine.

This rearrangement joins TRBV5-1 to TRBJ1-6; TRBD1 agrees at 8 bases. The CDR3 spans 17 residues. After removal of 4 bases from V and 1 base from J, the junction contained 7 bases not matched to a gene. Per the germline V gene, CDR1 is SGHRS and CDR2 is YFSETQ. CDR3 sequence reads: CASSPGQGGSYNSPLHF. DNA of the CDR3: TGCGCCAGCAGCCCCGGACAGGGAGGTTCCTATAATTCACCCCTCCACTTT.

The chain uses TRBV7-9 and TRBJ1-4; 9 bases align to TRBD1. The CDR3 loop spans 16 amino acids. Per the germline V gene, CDR1 is SEHNR and CDR2 is FQNEAQ (reference sequence). Trimming removed 5 bases from V and 6 bases from J; junction bases left unmatched: 10. CDR3 sequence (DNA): TGTGCCAGCAGCCCTAGAGGGGACAGGGCGGATGAAAAACTGTTTTTT. It yields the protein CASSPRGDRADEKLFF.

The genes are TRBV2 and TRBJ2-2; D gene uncertain. Trimming took 10 bases from V and 5 from J, leaving 14 bases between them. CDR1 is SNHLY and CDR2 is FYNNEI in the germline V gene. The CDR3 consists of 13 residues. The CDR3, as DNA: TGTGCCACCTCCCCCCTCGAAACCGGGGAGCTGTTTTTT. This gives the protein CATSPLETGELFF.